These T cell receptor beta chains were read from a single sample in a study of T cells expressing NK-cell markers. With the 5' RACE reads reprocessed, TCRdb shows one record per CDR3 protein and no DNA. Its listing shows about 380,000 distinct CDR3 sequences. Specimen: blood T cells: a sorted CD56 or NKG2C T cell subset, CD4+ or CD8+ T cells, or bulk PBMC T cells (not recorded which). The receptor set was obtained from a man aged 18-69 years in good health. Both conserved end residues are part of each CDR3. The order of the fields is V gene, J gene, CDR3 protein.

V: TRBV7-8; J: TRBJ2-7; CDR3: CASSNGQGATSSYEQYF
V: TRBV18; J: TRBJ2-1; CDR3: CASSPVGGTGEQFF
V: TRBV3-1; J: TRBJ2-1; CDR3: CASSQGGGALYEQFF
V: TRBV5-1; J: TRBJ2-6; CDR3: CASSLGPLDHSGANVLTF
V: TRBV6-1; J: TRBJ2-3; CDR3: CASYEWWSGVSTDTQYF
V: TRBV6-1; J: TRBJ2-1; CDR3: CASKISGGTYNEQFF
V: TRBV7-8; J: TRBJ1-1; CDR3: CASGPGRPTTEAFF
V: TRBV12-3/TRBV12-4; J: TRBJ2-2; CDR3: CASRMGGAGELFF
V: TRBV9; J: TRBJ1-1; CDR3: CASSVRQGDTEAFF
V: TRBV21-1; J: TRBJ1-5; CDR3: CASPTRGLKGSNQPQHF
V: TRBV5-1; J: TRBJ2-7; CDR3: CASSLGQGGDEQYF
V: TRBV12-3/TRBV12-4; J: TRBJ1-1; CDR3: CASSLRGGAEAFF
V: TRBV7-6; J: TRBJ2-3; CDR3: CASSLVGAGGGPSSTDTQYF
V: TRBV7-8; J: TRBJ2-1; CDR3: CASSLWGFPYNEQFF
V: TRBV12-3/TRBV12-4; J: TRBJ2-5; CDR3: CASSPQTSGVTETQYF
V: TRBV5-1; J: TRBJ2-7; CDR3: CASSLQTSSYEQYF